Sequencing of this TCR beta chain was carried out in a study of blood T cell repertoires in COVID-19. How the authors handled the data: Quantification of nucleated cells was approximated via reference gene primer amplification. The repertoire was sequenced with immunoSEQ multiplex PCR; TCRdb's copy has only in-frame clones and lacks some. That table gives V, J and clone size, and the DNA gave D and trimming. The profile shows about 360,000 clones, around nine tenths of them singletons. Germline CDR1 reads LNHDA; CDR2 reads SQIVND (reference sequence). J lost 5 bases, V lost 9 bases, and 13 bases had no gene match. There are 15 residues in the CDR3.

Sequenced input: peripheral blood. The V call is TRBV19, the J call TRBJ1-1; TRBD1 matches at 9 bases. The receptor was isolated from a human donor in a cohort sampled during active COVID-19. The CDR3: CASCRDRVECTEAFF. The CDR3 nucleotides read TGTGCCAGCTGCCGGGACAGGGTAGAATGTACTGAAGCTTTCTTT.